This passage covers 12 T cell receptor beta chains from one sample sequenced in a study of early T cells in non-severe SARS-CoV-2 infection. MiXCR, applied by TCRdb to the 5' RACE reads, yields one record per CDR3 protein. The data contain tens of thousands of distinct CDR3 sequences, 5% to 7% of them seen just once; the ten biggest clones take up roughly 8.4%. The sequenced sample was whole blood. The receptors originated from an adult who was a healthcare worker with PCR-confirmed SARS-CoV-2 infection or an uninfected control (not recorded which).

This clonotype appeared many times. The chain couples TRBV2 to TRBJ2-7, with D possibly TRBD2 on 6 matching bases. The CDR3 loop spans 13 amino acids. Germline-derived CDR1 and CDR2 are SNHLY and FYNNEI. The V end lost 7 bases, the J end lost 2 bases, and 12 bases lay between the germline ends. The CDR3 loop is CASTGTLTYEQYF. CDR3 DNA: TGTGCCAGCACCGGGACTCTGACCTACGAGCAGTACTTC.

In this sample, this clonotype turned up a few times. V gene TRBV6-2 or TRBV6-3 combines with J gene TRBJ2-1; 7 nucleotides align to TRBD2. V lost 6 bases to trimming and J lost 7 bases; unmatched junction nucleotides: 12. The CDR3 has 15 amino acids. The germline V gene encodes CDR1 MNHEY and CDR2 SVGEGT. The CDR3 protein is CASRLARESRNEQFF. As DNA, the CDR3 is TGTGCCAGCAGACTAGCGAGAGAATCTAGGAATGAGCAGTTCTTC.

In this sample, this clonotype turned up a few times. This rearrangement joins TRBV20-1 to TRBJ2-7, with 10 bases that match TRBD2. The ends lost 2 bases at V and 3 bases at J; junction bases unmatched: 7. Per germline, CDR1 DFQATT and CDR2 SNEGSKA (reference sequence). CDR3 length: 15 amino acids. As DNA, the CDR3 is TGCAGTGCTAGAAAAAGAGCGGGAGGGAACTACGAGCAGTACTTC. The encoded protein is CSARKRAGGNYEQYF.

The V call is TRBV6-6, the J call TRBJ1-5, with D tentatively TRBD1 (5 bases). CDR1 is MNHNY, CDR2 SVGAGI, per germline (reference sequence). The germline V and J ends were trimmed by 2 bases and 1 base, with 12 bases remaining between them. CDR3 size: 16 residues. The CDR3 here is CASSYRQGKSNQPQHF. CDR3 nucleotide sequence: TGTGCCAGCAGTTACAGGCAGGGTAAGAGCAATCAGCCCCAGCATTTT.

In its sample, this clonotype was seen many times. The CDR3 loop is CASSPIQTGYGNYGYTF. The CDR3 coding sequence is TGTGCCAGCAGCCCAATCCAGACAGGGTACGGGAACTATGGCTACACCTTC. The chain joins TRBV7-9 to TRBJ1-2; TRBD1 agrees at 7 bases. V was pared by 5 bases and J by 2 bases, with 14 bases of the junction left unmatched. The CDR3 has 17 amino acids. Per germline, CDR1 SEHNR and CDR2 FQNEAQ (reference sequence). Full variable domain (remainder filled in from reference TRBV7-9 and TRBJ1-2): DTGVSQNPRHKITKRGQNVTFRCDPISEHNRLYWYRQTLGQGPEFLTYFQNEAQLEKSRLLSDRFSAERPKGSFSTLEIQRTEQGDSAMYLCASSPIQTGYGNYGYTFGSGTRLTVV.

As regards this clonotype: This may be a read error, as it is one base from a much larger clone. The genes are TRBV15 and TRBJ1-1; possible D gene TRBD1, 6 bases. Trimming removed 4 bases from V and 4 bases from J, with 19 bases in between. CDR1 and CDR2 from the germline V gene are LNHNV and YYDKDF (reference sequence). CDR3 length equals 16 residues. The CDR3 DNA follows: TGTGCCACCAGCATACGAACAACAGGGTTGGGCACTGAAGCTTTCTTT. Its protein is CATSIRTTGLGTEAFF.

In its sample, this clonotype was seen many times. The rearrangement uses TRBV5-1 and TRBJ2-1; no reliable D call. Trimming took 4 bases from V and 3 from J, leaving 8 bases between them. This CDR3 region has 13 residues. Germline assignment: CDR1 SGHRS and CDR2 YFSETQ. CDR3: CASSIDNYNEQFF. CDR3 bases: TGCGCCAGCAGCATCGACAACTACAATGAGCAGTTCTTC.

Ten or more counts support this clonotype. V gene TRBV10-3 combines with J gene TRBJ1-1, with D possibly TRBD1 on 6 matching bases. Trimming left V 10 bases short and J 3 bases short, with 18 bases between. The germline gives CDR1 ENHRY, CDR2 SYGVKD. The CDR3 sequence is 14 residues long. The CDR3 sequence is CATRGGNRDTEAFF. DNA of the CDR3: TGTGCCACCCGAGGGGGTAATAGGGACACTGAAGCTTTCTTT.

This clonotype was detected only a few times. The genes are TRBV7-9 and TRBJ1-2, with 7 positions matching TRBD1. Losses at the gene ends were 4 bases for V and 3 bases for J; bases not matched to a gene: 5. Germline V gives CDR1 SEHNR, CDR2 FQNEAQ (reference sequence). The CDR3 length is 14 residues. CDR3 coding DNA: TGTGCCAGCAGCTCGTCACAGGGGTACTATGGCTACACCTTC. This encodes CASSSSQGYYGYTF.

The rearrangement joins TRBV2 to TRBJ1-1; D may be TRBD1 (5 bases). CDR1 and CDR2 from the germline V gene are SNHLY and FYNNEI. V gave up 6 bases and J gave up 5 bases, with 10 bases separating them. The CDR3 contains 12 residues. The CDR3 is CASSVTDTEAFF. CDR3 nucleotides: TGTGCCAGCAGCGTGACAGATACTGAAGCTTTCTTT.

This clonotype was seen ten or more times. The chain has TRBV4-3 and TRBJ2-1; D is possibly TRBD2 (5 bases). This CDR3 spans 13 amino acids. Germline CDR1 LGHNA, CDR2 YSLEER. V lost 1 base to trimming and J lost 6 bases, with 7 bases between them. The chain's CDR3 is CASSQVGVNEQFF. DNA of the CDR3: TGCGCCAGCAGCCAAGTCGGGGTCAATGAGCAGTTCTTC.

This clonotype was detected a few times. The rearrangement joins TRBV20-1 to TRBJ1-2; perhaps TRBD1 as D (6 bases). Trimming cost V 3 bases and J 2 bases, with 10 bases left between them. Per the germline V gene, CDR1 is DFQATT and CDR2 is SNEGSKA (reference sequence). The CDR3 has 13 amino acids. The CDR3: CSASAQGNYGYTF. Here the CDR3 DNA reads TGCAGTGCTAGTGCCCAGGGGAACTATGGCTACACCTTC.